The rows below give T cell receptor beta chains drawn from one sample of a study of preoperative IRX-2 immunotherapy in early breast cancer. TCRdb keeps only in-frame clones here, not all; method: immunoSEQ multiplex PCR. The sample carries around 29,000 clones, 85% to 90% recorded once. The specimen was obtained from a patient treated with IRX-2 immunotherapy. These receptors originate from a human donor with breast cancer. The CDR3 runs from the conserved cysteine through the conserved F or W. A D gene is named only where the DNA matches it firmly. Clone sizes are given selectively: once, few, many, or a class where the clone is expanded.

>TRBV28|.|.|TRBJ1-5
CASSLVREGQPQHF
TGTGCCAGCAGTTTAGTCCGGGAGGGTCAGCCCCAGCATTTT
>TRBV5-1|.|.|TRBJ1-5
CASSAQGNQPQHF
TGCGCCAGCAGCGCACAAGGTAATCAGCCCCAGCATTTT
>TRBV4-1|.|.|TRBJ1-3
CASSQDGVSGNTIYF
TGCGCCAGCAGCCAAGACGGGGTTTCTGGAAACACCATATATTTT
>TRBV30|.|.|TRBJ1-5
CAWSPGIDQPQHF
TGTGCCTGGAGCCCTGGGATAGACCAGCCCCAGCATTTT
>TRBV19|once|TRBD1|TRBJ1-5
CASSKWDRDQPQHF
TGTGCCAGTAGTAAATGGGACAGGGATCAGCCCCAGCATTTT
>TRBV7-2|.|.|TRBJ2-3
CASSRALGTDTQYF
TGTGCCAGCAGCCGCGCCTTAGGCACAGATACGCAGTATTTT
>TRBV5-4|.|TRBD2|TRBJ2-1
CASRMTSGNEQFF
TGTGCCAGCAGGATGACTAGCGGCAATGAGCAGTTCTTC
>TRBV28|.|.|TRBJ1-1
CASSSGNTEAFF
TGTGCCAGCAGTTCAGGGAACACTGAAGCTTTCTTT
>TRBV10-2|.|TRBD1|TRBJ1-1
CASRRATDRGDTEAFF
TGCGCCAGCCGCAGGGCGACAGACAGGGGGGACACTGAAGCTTTCTTT
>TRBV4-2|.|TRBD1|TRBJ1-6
CASSQDTGQRNSPLHF
TGTGCCAGCAGCCAAGATACGGGACAGCGCAATTCACCCCTCCACTTT
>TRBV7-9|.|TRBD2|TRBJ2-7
CASSLELAGSEQYF
TGTGCCAGCAGCTTAGAGCTAGCGGGGAGCGAGCAGTACTTC
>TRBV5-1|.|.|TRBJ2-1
CASSLQQGDEQFF
TGCGCCAGCAGCTTGCAGCAGGGTGATGAGCAGTTCTTC
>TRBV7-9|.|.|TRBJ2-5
CASSPEGEETQYF
TGTGCCAGCAGCCCCGAGGGGGAAGAGACCCAGTACTTC
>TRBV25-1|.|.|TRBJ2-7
CASSPTSYEQYF
TGTGCCAGCAGTCCGACTTCCTACGAGCAGTACTTC
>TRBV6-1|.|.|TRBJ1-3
CASSEAVEGNTIYF
TGTGCCAGCAGTGAAGCCGTAGAAGGAAACACCATATATTTT
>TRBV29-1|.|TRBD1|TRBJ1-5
CSVLDRGVQPQHF
TGCAGCGTCCTGGACAGGGGAGTTCAGCCCCAGCATTTT
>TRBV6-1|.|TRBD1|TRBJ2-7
CAKTPGQGPYEQYF
TGTGCCAAAACACCGGGACAGGGCCCCTACGAGCAGTACTTC
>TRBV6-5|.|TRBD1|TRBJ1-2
CASSYGRTGNYGYTF
TGTGCCAGCAGTTACGGGAGGACAGGAAACTATGGCTACACCTTC
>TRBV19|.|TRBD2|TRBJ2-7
CASSIGGGVSYEQYF
TGTGCCAGTAGTATAGGCGGGGGAGTCTCCTACGAGCAGTACTTC
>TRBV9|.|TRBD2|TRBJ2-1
CASSVLAGGYNEQFF
TGTGCCAGCAGCGTTCTAGCGGGAGGGTACAATGAGCAGTTCTTC
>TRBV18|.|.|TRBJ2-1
CASSPGDYNEQFF
TGTGCCAGCTCACCAGGGGACTACAATGAGCAGTTCTTC
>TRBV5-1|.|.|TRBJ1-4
CASSDGRITNEKLFF
TGCGCCAGCAGCGACGGCAGGATAACAAATGAAAAACTGTTTTTT
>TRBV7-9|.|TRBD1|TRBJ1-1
CASSIGTGGLNTEAFF
TGTGCCAGCAGCATAGGGACAGGGGGACTGAACACTGAAGCTTTCTTT
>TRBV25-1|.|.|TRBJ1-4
CASSERTPGGYEKLFF
TGTGCCAGCAGTGAACGAACCCCGGGAGGGTATGAAAAACTGTTTTTT
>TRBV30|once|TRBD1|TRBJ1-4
CAWSGGGQGNEKLFF
TGTGCCTGGAGTGGGGGGGGACAGGGTAATGAAAAACTGTTTTTT
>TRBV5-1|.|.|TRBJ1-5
CASSPVTGSGQPQHF
TGCGCCAGCAGCCCCGTCACAGGGAGCGGTCAGCCCCAGCATTTT
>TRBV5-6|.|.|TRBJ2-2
CASSLGVLATGELFF
TGTGCCAGCAGCTTGGGGGTACTCGCCACCGGGGAGCTGTTTTTT
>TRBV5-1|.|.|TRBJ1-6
CASSGYNSPLHF
TGCGCCAGCAGCGGATATAATTCACCCCTCCACTTT